Here is one T cell receptor (beta chain) with its context. Its matching antigen is unknown. Trimming removed 0 bases at V and 1 base at J, with 1 base between. Germline CDR1 is PRHDT and CDR2 is FYEKMQ (reference sequence). CDR3 length equals 14 residues. RNA extraction was followed by reverse transcription into cDNA, which acted as the sequencing template. Assay used: immunoSEQ multiplex PCR; TCRdb lists only in-frame clones, some missing. The sample yields more than 90,000 clones, approximately 63% seen once. Treatment in this sample: oral pan-JAK inhibitor, 5-10 mg twice daily. Alopecia areata patients provided lesional scalp punch biopsies and peripheral blood. The data are from a study of CD8+ T cells in alopecia areata. General observations from the study: Resident alphabeta T-cell populations of normal skin are likewise subject to sequencing in scalp samples. Tofacitinib produced a significant decrease in scalp clonality and in expanded CD8+ clones among the top 100.

V gene TRBV13 combines with J gene TRBJ2-6; no reliable D call. The receptor was isolated from a human donor with alopecia areata. The sequenced sample was CD8+ T cells sorted from blood, obtained at approximately week 55, from a patient treated with tofacitinib. Here the CDR3 DNA reads TGTGCCAGCAGCTTAGGTTCTGGGGCCAACGTCCTGACTTTC. Encoded protein: CASSLGSGANVLTF.